The 19 T cell receptor beta chains below come from one sample, sequenced in a study of brain T cells in children with intractable seizures. Stated time point: blood from clinic visit 5 months post-surgery; TSC patient then seizure free. Sequencing used immunoSEQ multiplex PCR; TCRdb keeps in-frame clones, though not all of them. Of 300,000 to 400,000 clones listed, over 85% are singletons. The material sequenced was peripheral blood, taken approximately 5 months after surgery. The receptor source for this set is a boy in the first two years of life with tuberous sclerosis and intractable seizures.

The chain couples TRBV29-1 to TRBJ1-2; 9 bases line up with TRBD1. The CDR3 runs 13 residues. The germline V gene encodes CDR1 SQVTM and CDR2 ANQGSEA. Losses at the gene ends were 4 bases for V and 6 bases for J; bases not matched to a gene: 6. CDR3 in amino acids: CSVGWTGADGYTF. The CDR3 bases are TGCAGCGTTGGTTGGACAGGGGCAGATGGCTACACCTTC.

This rearrangement joins TRBV28 to TRBJ1-5, with TRBD1 identical over 9 bases. The ends lost 1 base at V and 6 bases at J; junction bases unmatched: 4. Germline assignment: CDR1 MDHEN and CDR2 SYDVKM. The CDR3 runs 15 residues. Here the CDR3 DNA reads TGTGCCAGCAGTTTATCGGGACAGGGAGTTCAGCCCCAGCATTTT. The encoded protein is CASSLSGQGVQPQHF. The variable domain in full, completed from reference TRBV28 and TRBJ1-5, reads DVKVTQSSRYLVKRTGEKVFLECVQDMDHENMFWYRQDPGLGLRLIYFSYDVKMKEKGDIPEGYSVSREKKERFSLILESASTNQTSMYLCASSLSGQGVQPQHFGDGTRLSIL.

This sequence joins TRBV6-5 and TRBJ2-2; no clear D gene. With 8 bases removed from V and 0 bases from J, the gap between germline ends came to 10 bases. The germline V gene encodes CDR1 MNHEY and CDR2 SVGAGI. The length of the CDR3 is 14 residues. The DNA of the CDR3 is TGTGCCAGCGACGCCAGACCGAACACCGGGGAGCTGTTTTTT. It yields the protein CASDARPNTGELFF.

This clone has just one count. V usage is TRBV4-2 and J usage is TRBJ1-1, with 10 nucleotides matching TRBD1. Germline V lookup: CDR1 LGHNA, CDR2 YNFKEQ. Losses at the gene ends were 3 bases for V and 1 base for J; bases not matched to a gene: 8. The CDR3 runs to 17 residues. CDR3 protein: CASSQADRGTANTEAFF. As DNA, the CDR3 is TGTGCCAGCAGCCAGGCGGACAGGGGGACCGCGAACACTGAAGCTTTCTTT.

V and J are TRBV11-2 and TRBJ2-7; D is possibly TRBD1 (6 bases). The CDR3 extends over 15 amino acids. Germline CDR1 and CDR2: SGHAT and FQNNGV. V was pared by 6 bases and J by 5 bases, with 20 bases between. The chain's CDR3 is CASSPTTGYRDEQYF. The CDR3 DNA follows: TGTGCCAGCAGTCCTACCACAGGGTATCGCGACGAGCAGTACTTC.

The rearrangement uses TRBV6-5 and TRBJ2-3; possibly TRBD2 for D (7 bases). The CDR3 runs to 15 residues. In germline, CDR1 is MNHEY, CDR2 SVGAGI. V was cut by 0 bases and J by 5 bases, with 12 bases left in between. DNA for the CDR3: TGTGCCAGCAGTTACTCCGGGGGGCGCGGAGATACGCAGTATTTT. This sequence encodes CASSYSGGRGDTQYF.

V usage is TRBV5-1 and J usage is TRBJ2-7; D not resolved. The CDR3 has 15 amino acids. In germline, CDR1 is SGHRS, CDR2 YFSETQ. V lost 5 bases and J lost 4, with 19 bases in between. Here the CDR3 reads CASRGSIAAWYEQYF. The CDR3, as DNA: TGCGCCAGCAGGGGTTCTATCGCGGCATGGTACGAGCAGTACTTC.

The CDR3 nucleotides read TGCAGTGCTAGTGTCTGGGACAGCTATAGCAATCAGCCCCAGCATTTT. This translates into CSASVWDSYSNQPQHF. The chain carries TRBV20-1 and TRBJ1-5; 7 nucleotides line up with TRBD1. This CDR3 spans 16 amino acids. Germline lookup yields CDR1 DFQATT and CDR2 SNEGSKA (reference sequence). With V trimmed by 3 bases and J by 0 bases, 8 bases remained unmatched.

The rearrangement uses TRBV28 and TRBJ1-2, with 8 bases identical to TRBD1. The V gene end was trimmed by 7 bases and the J gene end by 8 bases; junction bases not matched to a gene: 12. This CDR3 comprises 14 residues. Per the germline V gene, CDR1 is MDHEN and CDR2 is SYDVKM. The chain's CDR3 is CASTQHRGAMGYTF. CDR3 sequence (DNA): TGTGCCAGCACCCAGCACAGGGGGGCCATGGGCTACACCTTC.

The chain couples TRBV4-1 to TRBJ2-1; D not certain. Germline CDR1 is MGHRA and CDR2 is YSYEKL. The CDR3 totals 14 residues. The V end was cut by 0 bases, the J end by 1 base, with 4 bases between. The DNA of the CDR3 is TGCGCCAGCAGCCAAGATTGGTCCTACAATGAGCAGTTCTTC. Residues: CASSQDWSYNEQFF.

Remarks on this clone: The sample holds other DNA sequences that translate to the same CDR3. The V and J genes are TRBV5-4 and TRBJ1-1; no clear D. This CDR3 has 12 residues. Trimming took 2 bases from V and 1 from J, leaving 3 bases between them. Germline V gives CDR1 SGHNT, CDR2 YYREEE (reference sequence). In DNA form, the CDR3 reads TGTGCCAGCAGCTTTGGGAACACTGAAGCTTTCTTT. Amino acids: CASSFGNTEAFF.

This chain joins TRBV9 and TRBJ2-1; D is ambiguous. V gave up 0 bases and J gave up 7 bases, with 11 bases separating them. The germline CDR1 and CDR2 sequences are SGDLS and YYNGEE. This CDR3 has 14 residues. The DNA of the CDR3 is TGTGCCAGCAGCGTAGAGACCCCTAATAATGAGCAGTTCTTC. Encoded protein: CASSVETPNNEQFF.

In DNA form, the CDR3 reads TGCGCCAGCAGCCTCCAACAGCCTTTTCAAGAGACCCAGTACTTC. This encodes CASSLQQPFQETQYF. This chain links TRBV4-1 with TRBJ2-5; D is ambiguous. Germline V gives CDR1 MGHRA, CDR2 YSYEKL. Trimming stripped 4 bases from V and 2 bases from J, with 14 bases between. This CDR3 is built from 15 residues.

The rearrangement links TRBV11-2 to TRBJ1-3; 8 bases agree with TRBD1. CDR3 length: 15 amino acids. After removal of 5 bases from V and 2 bases from J, the junction contained 5 bases not matched to a gene. CDR1 SGHAT and CDR2 FQNNGV come from the germline V gene. The CDR3 sequence is CASSPWTGTGNTIYF. CDR3 in DNA: TGTGCCAGCAGCCCGTGGACAGGGACTGGAAACACCATATATTTT.

This clone has just one count. This sequence joins TRBV21-1 and TRBJ1-2. TRBV21-1 is a listed pseudogene. This CDR3 has 17 amino acids. The CDR3 region is CASRTPGGGPANYGYTF. The CDR3 region has the DNA TGTGCCAGCCGAACACCTGGCGGGGGGCCAGCTAACTATGGCTACACCTTC.

The sample holds one count of this clone. This chain joins TRBV5-6 and TRBJ2-7, with 9 bases fitting TRBD1. This CDR3 spans 15 amino acids. Trimming at V came to 3 bases and at J to 4 bases, leaving 8 bases not matched to a gene. Per the germline V gene, CDR1 is SGHDT and CDR2 is YYEEEE. For the CDR3, the DNA is TGTGCCAGCAGCTGGGGGACAGGGATGATGTACGAGCAGTACTTC. It yields the protein CASSWGTGMMYEQYF. Full variable domain (remainder filled in from reference TRBV5-6 and TRBJ2-7): DAGVTQSPTHLIKTRGQQVTLRCSPKSGHDTVSWYQQALGQGPQFIFQYYEEEERQRGNFPDRFSGHQFPNYSSELNVNALLLGDSALYLCASSWGTGMMYEQYFGPGTRLTVT.

The rearrangement joins TRBV6-6 to TRBJ2-7; 8 nucleotides align to TRBD2. The CDR3 is made up of 14 amino acids. The trim removed 2 bases at V and 4 bases at J, leaving 4 bases unmatched. Germline V gene sequence: CDR1 MNHNY, CDR2 SVGAGI (reference sequence). In DNA form, the CDR3 reads TGTGCCAGCAGTTACGGGGCTAGCGGGTACGAGCAGTACTTC. It codes for CASSYGASGYEQYF.

This chain connects TRBV5-4 to TRBJ1-2; possibly TRBD1 for D (5 bases). This CDR3 has 15 amino acids. V was cut by 0 bases and J by 5 bases, with 14 bases left in between. Germline V lookup: CDR1 SGHNT, CDR2 YYREEE (reference sequence). The CDR3 here is CASSLEWDGSYGYTF. The CDR3, as DNA: TGTGCCAGCAGCTTGGAGTGGGACGGATCTTATGGCTACACCTTC. The full variable domain, its missing parts supplied by reference TRBV5-4 and TRBJ1-2, is ETGVTQSPTHLIKTRGQQVTLRCSSQSGHNTVSWYQQALGQGPQFIFQYYREEENGRGNFPPRFSGLQFPNYSSELNVNALELDDSALYLCASSLEWDGSYGYTFGSGTRLTVV.

V and J are TRBV5-8 and TRBJ2-1; 9 bases align to TRBD2. Germline lookup yields CDR1 SGHTS and CDR2 YDEGEE. The V gene end was trimmed by 3 bases and the J gene end by 5 bases; junction bases not matched to a gene: 12. The CDR3 is 17 amino acids. CDR3 sequence: CASSSYMAGGEDNEQFF. The CDR3 DNA sequence: TGTGCCAGCAGCTCCTACATGGCGGGAGGGGAAGACAATGAGCAGTTCTTC.